Below, 19 T cell receptor beta chains from the same sample are listed, as sequenced in a study of T cells in Graves' hyperthyroidism and ophthalmopathy. TCR beta CDR3 regions were amplified from RNA transcripts. The HTBI primer set served for first-round RT-PCR of the TCR CDR3. TCRdb re-analysed the multiplex PCR reads in MiXCR, keeping a single row per CDR3 protein. The sample holds roughly 600,000 distinct CDR3 sequences, 13% to 15% seen once. Material: blood. The receptors shown here come from a woman between 50 and 59 years old with Graves' ophthalmopathy.

The table lists this clonotype with many counts. The rearrangement links TRBV28 to TRBJ2-3; TRBD2 matches 12 bases. This CDR3 contains 14 residues. Trimming at V came to 10 bases and at J to 3 bases, leaving 5 bases not matched to a gene. Germline V gives CDR1 MDHEN, CDR2 SYDVKM. CDR3 region: CATMTSGSTDTQYF. The CDR3 nucleotides read TGTGCCACCATGACTAGCGGGAGTACAGATACGCAGTATTTT.

On this clonotype: A much larger clone differs from this one at a single base, so this may be a read error. The chain is built from TRBV29-1 and TRBJ1-1; maybe TRBD1 (6 bases). The CDR3 spans 13 residues. Trimming stripped 1 base from V and 0 bases from J, with 6 bases between. The germline gives CDR1 SQVTM, CDR2 ANQGSEA. CDR3 nucleotide sequence: TGCAGCGTTGAAGGGACAGTGAACACTGAAGCTTTCTTT. This codes for CSVEGTVNTEAFF.

The chain uses TRBV4-2 and TRBJ2-7, with TRBD2 matching over 8 bases. The V gene's germline CDR1 is LGHNA and CDR2 YNFKEQ. V shed 2 bases and J 5 bases; nucleotides not matched to a gene: 11. The CDR3 is 16 amino acids. The CDR3 coding sequence is TGTGCCAGCAGCCAACCGGGACTAGGAACCCCGCACGAGCAGTACTTC. Translation gives CASSQPGLGTPHEQYF.

Many counts were recorded for this clonotype. The chain is built from TRBV27 and TRBJ2-3; D may be TRBD1 (5 bases). CDR3 size: 17 residues. Germline-derived CDR1 and CDR2 are MNHEY and SMNVEV (reference sequence). The germline V and J ends were trimmed by 5 bases and 0 bases, with 18 bases remaining between them. The CDR3: CASSPTVGPQSTDTQYF. The DNA for the CDR3 is TGTGCCAGCAGTCCTACAGTGGGGCCTCAAAGCACAGATACGCAGTATTTT.

This clonotype was detected many times. The rearrangement links TRBV29-1 to TRBJ2-1; no definite D call. Per germline, CDR1 SQVTM and CDR2 ANQGSEA. Trimming took off 7 bases at V and 4 bases at J, with 20 bases between the two ends. There are 15 residues in the CDR3. CDR3 DNA: TGCAGCGCTTCCGAGGTAGGGTCCCTGTACAATGAGCAGTTCTTC. Translating gives CSASEVGSLYNEQFF.

This clonotype was recorded many times. The V and J genes are TRBV20-1 and TRBJ2-7; D call uncertain. This CDR3 has 15 residues. Trimming removed 6 bases at V and 0 bases at J, with 18 bases between. The germline gives CDR1 DFQATT, CDR2 SNEGSKA (reference sequence). The CDR3 spells CSARPGRVHSYEQYF. CDR3 bases: TGCAGTGCGCGACCTGGACGCGTACACTCCTACGAGCAGTACTTC.

This clonotype appeared many times. This chain connects TRBV28 to TRBJ2-1, with a possible D match to TRBD2 (6 bases). The germline V and J ends were trimmed by 4 bases and 2 bases, with 24 bases remaining between them. In germline, CDR1 is MDHEN, CDR2 SYDVKM. The CDR3 has 19 amino acids. The CDR3 is CASSSRDSRGKGAYNEQFF. The CDR3 DNA reads TGTGCCAGCAGTTCGAGGGACTCCCGGGGGAAAGGGGCCTACAATGAGCAGTTCTTC. The whole variable domain, filled in from reference TRBV28 and TRBJ2-1, reads DVKVTQSSRYLVKRTGEKVFLECVQDMDHENMFWYRQDPGLGLRLIYFSYDVKMKEKGDIPEGYSVSREKKERFSLILESASTNQTSMYLCASSSRDSRGKGAYNEQFFGPGTRLTVL.

This rearrangement joins TRBV4-1 to TRBJ2-7; tentatively, D is TRBD2 (6 bases). CDR1 is MGHRA and CDR2 is YSYEKL in the germline V gene. The CDR3 sequence is 14 residues long. V was pared by 0 bases and J by 2 bases, with 8 bases between. The CDR3 region is CASSQEEGPYEQYF. CDR3 nucleotides: TGCGCCAGCAGCCAAGAGGAGGGACCCTACGAGCAGTACTTC.

The CDR3 coding sequence is TGTGCCAGTAGTATCCAGCGGAGGTACGATGAGCAGTTCTTC. Protein sequence: CASSIQRRYDEQFF. The chain uses TRBV19 and TRBJ2-1; D may be TRBD2 (5 bases). V was clipped by 3 bases and J by 8 bases, with 14 bases between them. CDR1 is LNHDA and CDR2 is SQIVND in the germline V gene (reference sequence). The CDR3 length is 14 residues.

This clonotype was observed at least ten times. The V and J genes are TRBV9 and TRBJ2-1; 8 bases fit TRBD2. The germline gives CDR1 SGDLS, CDR2 YYNGEE. Germline trimming cut 0 bases from V and 3 bases from J; bases unmatched to any gene: 5. The CDR3 is made up of 16 amino acids. Here the CDR3 DNA reads TGTGCCAGCAGCGTAGGGGTAGCGGGAAACTACAATGAGCAGTTCTTC. It encodes CASSVGVAGNYNEQFF.

This clonotype was picked up many times. V and J are TRBV18 and TRBJ1-2, with 8 bases aligning to TRBD1. V trimming: 0 bases; J trimming: 8 bases; junction bases outside the gene matches: 11. This CDR3 has 16 residues. Per the germline V gene, CDR1 is KGHSH and CDR2 is LQKENI. The CDR3 sequence: CASSPPRQGILGGYTF. The CDR3 bases are TGTGCCAGCTCACCACCGAGACAGGGGATTCTAGGCGGCTACACCTTC.

This clonotype was recorded at least ten times. The V call is TRBV7-8, the J call TRBJ2-1; the D gene is possibly TRBD2 (7 bases). The length of the CDR3 is 16 residues. V lost 3 bases to trimming and J lost 10 bases, with 22 bases between them. Germline values: CDR1 SGHVS, CDR2 FQNEAQ. This chain's CDR3 is CASSLGGGGTEPEQFF. In DNA, the CDR3 is TGTGCCAGCAGCTTGGGGGGGGGCGGGACCGAACCAGAGCAGTTCTTC.

This clonotype was counted many times. V usage is TRBV20-1 and J usage is TRBJ2-3; the match to TRBD1 covers 7 bases. The CDR3 contains 12 residues. V shed 6 bases and J 6 bases; nucleotides not matched to a gene: 6. Germline V gives CDR1 DFQATT, CDR2 SNEGSKA (reference sequence). DNA of the CDR3: TGCAGTGCCGCAAGGGACAGCGATACGCAGTATTTT. As protein: CSAARDSDTQYF.

This clonotype appeared many times. The rearrangement links TRBV2 to TRBJ2-7, with 8 bases identical to TRBD1. Trimming took 8 bases from V and 6 from J; bases not matched to a gene: 3. CDR1 and CDR2 from the germline V gene are SNHLY and FYNNEI. This CDR3 is built from 11 residues. The CDR3 here is CASDRGGEQYF. CDR3 DNA sequence: TGTGCCAGCGACAGGGGAGGCGAGCAGTACTTC. The complete variable domain, with remaining parts taken from reference TRBV2 and TRBJ2-7, reads EPEVTQTPSHQVTQMGQEVILRCVPISNHLYFYWYRQILGQKVEFLVSFYNNEISEKSEIFDDQFSVERPDGSNFTLKIRSTKLEDSAMYFCASDRGGEQYFGPGTRLTVT.

The V gene is TRBV6-2 or TRBV6-3, the J gene TRBJ2-2, with 8 positions matching TRBD1. The CDR3 sequence is 14 residues long. The V and J ends lost 6 bases and 7 bases, in that order; junction bases with no gene match: 7. The germline V gene has CDR1 MNHEY and CDR2 SVGEGT. CDR3 sequence: CASSPGGAGGELFF. CDR3 sequence (DNA): TGTGCCAGCAGCCCAGGGGGCGCCGGCGGGGAGCTGTTTTTT.

This clonotype was detected many times. This chain connects TRBV11-2 to TRBJ2-5; possibly TRBD1 for D (6 bases). Per the germline V gene, CDR1 is SGHAT and CDR2 is FQNNGV. The germline V and J ends were trimmed by 4 bases and 2 bases, with 14 bases remaining between them. The CDR3 covers 15 residues. Written as DNA, the CDR3 is TGTGCCAGCAGCTGGTCCGGGACACTTCAAGAGACCCAGTACTTC. The encoded protein is CASSWSGTLQETQYF.

This clonotype was seen more than once but under ten times. V usage is TRBV5-1 and J usage is TRBJ2-3, with 10 bases lining up with TRBD2. V gave up 0 bases and J gave up 2 bases; unmatched junction bases: 9. This CDR3 has 18 residues. The germline V gene encodes CDR1 SGHRS and CDR2 YFSETQ. The CDR3 protein is CASSLDPSGSPTTDTQYF. The CDR3 nucleotides read TGCGCCAGCAGCTTGGATCCTAGCGGGAGCCCTACCACAGATACGCAGTATTTT.

The chain couples TRBV6-2 or TRBV6-3 to TRBJ1-1; 8 bases match TRBD1. J lost 11 bases, V lost 1 base, and 12 bases had no gene match. This CDR3 contains 15 residues. From germline, CDR1 is MNHEY and CDR2 SVGEGT. The CDR3 nucleotides are TGTGCCAGCAGTTACTTGGGATTTGGGGGACAGGAGGCTTTCTTT. Translated: CASSYLGFGGQEAFF.

The V and J genes are TRBV4-3 and TRBJ2-1; D gene uncertain. The CDR3 length is 19 residues. CDR1 is LGHNA, CDR2 YSLEER, per germline. The V and J ends lost 0 bases and 3 bases respectively, with 21 bases between them. CDR3 protein: CASSQEGAGPESVYNEQFF. The CDR3, as DNA: TGCGCCAGCAGCCAAGAAGGTGCTGGGCCGGAGTCTGTCTACAATGAGCAGTTCTTC.